This TCR beta chain is drawn from a study of response to subunit inactivated influenza vaccine. General study results and limits: T cells newly recruited by each seasonal influenza vaccination are few, the authors suggested.

About this clonotype: The target antigen is unknown.

The germline V gene encodes CDR1 MNHEY and CDR2 SVGEGT. The CDR3 spans 17 residues. Deletions cut 0 bases from V and 1 base from J, with 12 bases between. TCRdb re-derived calls from the RT-PCR reads in MiXCR, one entry per CDR3 protein. The repertoire has around 570,000 distinct CDR3 sequences, under 9% of them found once; the top ten carry over 10%. The material sequenced was PBMCs from blood, taken around 2 years after vaccination. This TCR was recovered from a man aged 50-75 years who received an inactivated influenza vaccine. V usage is TRBV6-2 or TRBV6-3 and J usage is TRBJ2-2, with D tentatively TRBD1 (6 bases). The CDR3 nucleotides are TGTGCCAGCAGTTACTCGGGACAAAACCAGAACACCGGGGAGCTGTTTTTT. Translation gives CASSYSGQNQNTGELFF.